The 18 T cell receptor beta chains listed next were all sequenced from one sample in a study of PD-L1 blockade in urothelial cancer. TCRdb's copy holds only in-frame clones and misses some; the assay was immunoSEQ multiplex PCR. The sample has tens of thousands of clones; around 82% are singletons. The specimen comprised PBMCs, sampled around atezolizumab (anti-PD-L1) treatment. The receptors originated from a man aged 65 to 85 with urothelial cancer.

The gene calls are TRBV11-2 and TRBJ2-5; the D gene is possibly TRBD2 (6 bases). Germline CDR1 and CDR2: SGHAT and FQNNGV. Trimming shortened V by 5 bases and J by 5 bases, and 18 bases separated the two germline ends. The CDR3 has 15 amino acids. The CDR3 DNA is TGTGCCAGCAGCCGACTCGCGGGAAGCAAGGAGACCCAGTACTTC. It is translated as CASSRLAGSKETQYF.

V gene TRBV18 combines with J gene TRBJ2-3, with D possibly being TRBD2 (6 bases). This CDR3 has 16 amino acids. With 3 bases removed from V and 0 bases from J, the gap between germline ends came to 13 bases. Germline V gene sequence: CDR1 KGHSH, CDR2 LQKENI. The CDR3 coding sequence is TGTGCCAGCTCACCCCGGGGTAGCGGCAGCACAGATACGCAGTATTTT. Protein sequence: CASSPRGSGSTDTQYF. Full variable domain (missing parts from reference TRBV18 and TRBJ2-3): NAGVMQNPRHLVRRRGQEARLRCSPMKGHSHVYWYRQLPEEGLKFMVYLQKENIIDESGMPKERFSAEFPKEGPSILRIQQVVRGDSAAYFCASSPRGSGSTDTQYFGPGTRLTVL.

The genes are TRBV7-3 and TRBJ1-1, with D perhaps matching TRBD1 (5 bases). The germline V and J ends were trimmed by 4 bases and 5 bases, with 11 bases remaining between them. CDR1 and CDR2 from the germline V gene are SGHTA and FQGTGA. The CDR3 consists of 13 residues. This CDR3 is CASSWGGGTEAFF. DNA of the CDR3: TGTGCCAGCAGCTGGGGTGGGGGGACTGAAGCTTTCTTT.

The CDR3 region is CATTLRLGGATTDTQYF. The CDR3 nucleotides read TGTGCCACCACCCTTCGTCTCGGGGGGGCCACCACAGATACGCAGTATTTT. V is TRBV19 and J is TRBJ2-3, with 8 bases aligning to TRBD2. V lost 10 bases and J lost 2; bases outside the gene matches: 17. The germline CDR1 and CDR2 sequences are LNHDA and SQIVND (reference sequence). The CDR3 runs 17 residues. The variable domain in full, with the rest retrieved from reference TRBV19 and TRBJ2-3, is DGGITQSPKYLFRKEGQNVTLSCEQNLNHDAMYWYRQDPGQGLRLIYYSQIVNDFQKGDIAEGYSVSREKKESFPLTVTSAQKNPTAFYLCATTLRLGGATTDTQYFGPGTRLTVL.

This clone occurred a few times. This rearrangement joins TRBV29-1 to TRBJ2-3; TRBD1 agrees at 11 bases. Germline V gene lookup returns CDR1 SQVTM and CDR2 ANQGSEA. The ends lost 2 bases at V and 1 base at J; junction bases unmatched: 5. The CDR3 sequence is 16 residues long. The DNA for the CDR3 is TGCAGCGTTGAAAGCGGGACAGGGGGTGGCACAGATACGCAGTATTTT. Amino acids: CSVESGTGGGTDTQYF.

The chain joins TRBV2 to TRBJ1-6; 11 nucleotides match TRBD1. Germline V lookup: CDR1 SNHLY, CDR2 FYNNEI. This CDR3 has 15 amino acids. The V segment lost 5 bases and the J segment 9 bases; nucleotides outside the gene matches: 6. CDR3 region: CASSPGQGAGSPLHF. The CDR3 bases are TGTGCCAGCAGTCCCGGACAGGGGGCGGGTTCACCCCTCCACTTT.

The chain recombines TRBV5-1 with TRBJ2-1; 13 nucleotides match TRBD2. Germline V CDR1 and CDR2: SGHRS, YFSETQ. This CDR3 contains 19 residues. After removal of 0 bases from V and 0 bases from J, the junction contained 6 bases not matched to a gene. The CDR3 protein is CASSLDLGLAGVSYNEQFF. The CDR3 region has the DNA TGCGCCAGCAGCTTGGATCTCGGACTAGCGGGGGTCTCCTACAATGAGCAGTTCTTC.

The J gene is TRBJ2-1, the V gene TRBV7-2; 13 bases fit TRBD2. CDR3 length equals 17 residues. Germline V gives CDR1 SGHTA, CDR2 FQGNSA. V trimming: 0 bases; J trimming: 6 bases; junction bases outside the gene matches: 5. The CDR3 region is CASSLAGLAGLFNEQFF. CDR3 coding DNA: TGTGCCAGCAGCTTAGCGGGACTAGCGGGGCTATTCAATGAGCAGTTCTTC.

This clone came up a few times. V usage is TRBV10-1 and J usage is TRBJ2-5; the D gene is possibly TRBD2 (6 bases). This CDR3 contains 16 residues. Germline assignment: CDR1 WNHNN and CDR2 SYGVQD (reference sequence). The V gene lost 8 bases and the J gene lost 1 base, with 20 bases spanning the gap. DNA of the CDR3: TGCGCCAGCGAGCCTCGACTAGTTGTGCTCCAAGAGACCCAGTACTTC. It translates to CASEPRLVVLQETQYF.

J is TRBJ2-3 and V is TRBV4-2, with TRBD2 as a possible D gene (6 bases). Germline V CDR1 and CDR2: LGHNA, YNFKEQ. CDR3 size: 21 residues. The V end was cut by 3 bases, the J end by 2 bases, with 30 bases between. CDR3 coding DNA: TGTGCCAGCAGCCATTACGTCGCGGGAAGTGGCCGATCGACCCACACAGATACGCAGTATTTT. This gives the protein CASSHYVAGSGRSTHTDTQYF.

This clone was seen a handful of times. The gene calls are TRBV7-6 and TRBJ2-7, with 7 positions matching TRBD2. CDR3 length: 14 amino acids. Per the germline V gene, CDR1 is SGHVS and CDR2 is FNYEAQ. J lost 2 bases, V lost 5 bases, and 6 bases had no gene match. DNA of the CDR3: TGTGCCAGCAGCACAGGTCTAGCGGCCTACGAGCAGTACTTC. It specifies CASSTGLAAYEQYF.

The chain links TRBV19 to TRBJ2-6; D is undetermined. Trimming cost V 2 bases and J 0 bases, with 5 bases left between them. Germline V gives CDR1 LNHDA, CDR2 SQIVND (reference sequence). The CDR3 contains 15 residues. The CDR3 loop reads CASSIIVSGANVLTF. CDR3 nucleotide sequence: TGTGCCAGTAGTATAATCGTCTCTGGGGCCAACGTCCTGACTTTC.

The rearrangement links TRBV5-5 to TRBJ1-1; 9 nucleotides line up with TRBD1. The junction had 4 bases not matched to a gene; V was cut back by 3 bases and J by 4 bases. This CDR3 has 14 amino acids. Per germline, CDR1 SGHKS and CDR2 YYEKEE (reference sequence). In DNA, the CDR3 is TGTGCCAGCAGCTCACTGGGACAGGGCACTGAAGCTTTCTTT. This gives the protein CASSSLGQGTEAFF.

The chain links TRBV28 to TRBJ2-1; 7 nucleotides agree with TRBD1. Germline CDR1 MDHEN, CDR2 SYDVKM. J gave up 13 bases and V 3 bases, and 15 bases lay outside the gene matches. CDR3 length: 15 residues. DNA for the CDR3: TGTGCCAGCAGTTTCGGACAGGTCCCCCGATTGTCTCAGTTCTTC. This sequence encodes CASSFGQVPRLSQFF.

The V and J genes are TRBV6-5 and TRBJ2-1; 10 nucleotides line up with TRBD2. J was trimmed by 6 bases and V by 2 bases; bases with no gene match: 7. Germline V lookup: CDR1 MNHEY, CDR2 SVGAGI. This CDR3 region has 16 residues. The CDR3 region is CASSYRSGRAPNEQFF. CDR3 DNA: TGTGCCAGCAGTTACCGCAGCGGGAGGGCGCCCAATGAGCAGTTCTTC.

This chain connects TRBV7-2 to TRBJ1-5; 9 bases match TRBD1. This CDR3 is 14 amino acids long. Germline trimming cut 3 bases from V and 7 bases from J; bases unmatched to any gene: 4. Germline-derived CDR1 and CDR2 are SGHTA and FQGNSA. CDR3 region: CASSFLGQGQPQHF. The CDR3 nucleotides read TGTGCCAGCAGCTTCCTAGGACAGGGGCAGCCCCAGCATTTT.

The chain recombines TRBV7-2 with TRBJ2-5; TRBD2 aligns across 8 bases. CDR1 and CDR2 (germline): SGHTA, FQGNSA. After removal of 0 bases from V and 6 bases from J, the junction contained 9 bases not matched to a gene. The CDR3 extends over 16 amino acids. CDR3 bases: TGTGCCAGCAGCTTAGCGGTATCGGGGGGGGCACAGACCCAGTACTTC. It encodes CASSLAVSGGAQTQYF.

The rearrangement links TRBV28 to TRBJ1-4, with D hard to call. Germline CDR1 and CDR2: MDHEN and SYDVKM. This CDR3 comprises 11 residues. Trimming shortened V by 6 bases and J by 8 bases, and 7 bases separated the two germline ends. CDR3: CASSTAEKLFF. In DNA form, the CDR3 reads TGTGCCAGCAGCACTGCCGAAAAACTGTTTTTT.